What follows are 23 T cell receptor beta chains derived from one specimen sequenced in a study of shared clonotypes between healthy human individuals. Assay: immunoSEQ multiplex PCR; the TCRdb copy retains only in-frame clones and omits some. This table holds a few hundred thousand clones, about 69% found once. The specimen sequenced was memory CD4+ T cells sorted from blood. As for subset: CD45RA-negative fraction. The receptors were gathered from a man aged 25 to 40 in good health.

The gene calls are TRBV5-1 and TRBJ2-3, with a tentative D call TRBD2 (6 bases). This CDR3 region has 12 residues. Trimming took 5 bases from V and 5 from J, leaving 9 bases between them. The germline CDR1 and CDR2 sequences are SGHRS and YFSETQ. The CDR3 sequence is CASRSGGDTQYF. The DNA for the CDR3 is TGCGCCAGCAGATCCGGGGGAGATACGCAGTATTTT.

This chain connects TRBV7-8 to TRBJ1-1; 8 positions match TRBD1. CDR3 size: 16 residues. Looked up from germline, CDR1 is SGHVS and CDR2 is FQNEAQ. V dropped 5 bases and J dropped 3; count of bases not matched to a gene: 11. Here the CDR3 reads CASSRFIDRGDTEAFF. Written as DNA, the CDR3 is TGTGCCAGCAGCCGTTTTATCGACAGGGGAGACACTGAAGCTTTCTTT.

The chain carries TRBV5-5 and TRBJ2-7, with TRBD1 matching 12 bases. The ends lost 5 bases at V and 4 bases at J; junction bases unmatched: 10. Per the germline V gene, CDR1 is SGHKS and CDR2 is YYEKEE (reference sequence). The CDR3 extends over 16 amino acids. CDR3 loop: CASRPTGTGGLYEQYF. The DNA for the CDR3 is TGTGCCAGCAGGCCTACTGGGACAGGGGGCCTGTACGAGCAGTACTTC.

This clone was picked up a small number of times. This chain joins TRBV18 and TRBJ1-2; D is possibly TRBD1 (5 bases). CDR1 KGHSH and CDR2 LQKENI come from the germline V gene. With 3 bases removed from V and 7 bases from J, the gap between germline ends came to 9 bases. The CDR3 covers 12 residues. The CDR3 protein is CASSPSQGGYTF. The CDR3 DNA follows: TGTGCCAGCTCACCGTCCCAGGGTGGCTACACCTTC.

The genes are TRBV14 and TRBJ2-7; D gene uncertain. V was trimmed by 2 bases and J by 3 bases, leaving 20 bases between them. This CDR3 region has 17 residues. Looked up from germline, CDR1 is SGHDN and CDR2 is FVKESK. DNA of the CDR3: TGTGCCAGCAGCCAATTGTCAGGCTCGGGTATTAACTACGAGCAGTACTTC. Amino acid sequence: CASSQLSGSGINYEQYF. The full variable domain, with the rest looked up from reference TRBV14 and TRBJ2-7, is EAGVTQFPSHSVIEKGQTVTLRCDPISGHDNLYWYRRVMGKEIKFLLHFVKESKQDESGMPNNRFLAERTGGTYSTLKVQPAELEDSGVYFCASSQLSGSGINYEQYFGPGTRLTVT.

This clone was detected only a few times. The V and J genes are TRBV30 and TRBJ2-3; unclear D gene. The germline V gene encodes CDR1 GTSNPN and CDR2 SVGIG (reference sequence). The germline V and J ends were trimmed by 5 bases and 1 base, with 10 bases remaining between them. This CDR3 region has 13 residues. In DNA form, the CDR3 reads TGTGCCTGGTCTCTAGGAGGCACAGATACGCAGTATTTT. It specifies CAWSLGGTDTQYF.

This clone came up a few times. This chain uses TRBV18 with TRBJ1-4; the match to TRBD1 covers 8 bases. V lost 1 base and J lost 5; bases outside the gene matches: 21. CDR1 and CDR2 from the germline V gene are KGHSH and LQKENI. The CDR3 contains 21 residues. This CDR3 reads CASSPLLQPRTGIKGNEKLFF. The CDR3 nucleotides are TGTGCCAGCTCACCACTCCTCCAACCGCGGACAGGGATTAAAGGGAATGAAAAACTGTTTTTT.

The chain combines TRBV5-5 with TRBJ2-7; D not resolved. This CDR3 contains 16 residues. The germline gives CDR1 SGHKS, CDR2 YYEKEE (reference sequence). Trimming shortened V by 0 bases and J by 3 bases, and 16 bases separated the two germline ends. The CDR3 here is CASSLADEVGFYEQYF. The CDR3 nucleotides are TGTGCCAGCAGCTTGGCCGACGAAGTAGGGTTCTACGAGCAGTACTTC.

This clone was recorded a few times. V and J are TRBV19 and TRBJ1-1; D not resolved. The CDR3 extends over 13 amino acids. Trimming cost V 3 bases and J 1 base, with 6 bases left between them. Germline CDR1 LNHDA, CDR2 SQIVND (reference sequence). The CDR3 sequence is CASSIGWNTEAFF. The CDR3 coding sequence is TGTGCCAGTAGTATTGGGTGGAACACTGAAGCTTTCTTT. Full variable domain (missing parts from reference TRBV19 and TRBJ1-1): DGGITQSPKYLFRKEGQNVTLSCEQNLNHDAMYWYRQDPGQGLRLIYYSQIVNDFQKGDIAEGYSVSREKKESFPLTVTSAQKNPTAFYLCASSIGWNTEAFFGQGTRLTVV.

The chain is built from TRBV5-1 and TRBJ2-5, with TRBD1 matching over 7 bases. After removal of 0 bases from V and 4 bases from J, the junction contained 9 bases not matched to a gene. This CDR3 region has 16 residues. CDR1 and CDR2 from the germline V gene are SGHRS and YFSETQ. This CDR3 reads CASSLAVTGKGETQYF. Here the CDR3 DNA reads TGCGCCAGCAGCTTGGCCGTGACAGGGAAGGGAGAGACCCAGTACTTC.

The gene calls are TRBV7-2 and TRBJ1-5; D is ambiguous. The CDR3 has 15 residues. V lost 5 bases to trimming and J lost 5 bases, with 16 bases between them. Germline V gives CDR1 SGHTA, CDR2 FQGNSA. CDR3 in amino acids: CASSLSVGYYQPQHF. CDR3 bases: TGTGCCAGCAGCCTTTCAGTTGGTTATTATCAGCCCCAGCATTTT.

DNA of the CDR3: TGTGCCAGCAGCTTAGAGCCGGGGCGAAGGACTGAAGCTTTCTTT. Amino acids: CASSLEPGRRTEAFF. The chain recombines TRBV7-8 with TRBJ1-1, with a tentative D call TRBD1 (5 bases). V lost 1 base to trimming and J lost 5 bases, with 14 bases between them. The CDR3 has 15 amino acids. Germline V gene data show CDR1 as SGHVS and CDR2 as FQNEAQ.

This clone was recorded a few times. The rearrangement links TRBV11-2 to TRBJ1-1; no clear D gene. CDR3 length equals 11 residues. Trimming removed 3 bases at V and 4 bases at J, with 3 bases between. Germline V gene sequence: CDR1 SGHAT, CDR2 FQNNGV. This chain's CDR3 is CASSFATEAFF. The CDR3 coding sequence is TGTGCCAGCAGCTTCGCCACTGAAGCTTTCTTT.

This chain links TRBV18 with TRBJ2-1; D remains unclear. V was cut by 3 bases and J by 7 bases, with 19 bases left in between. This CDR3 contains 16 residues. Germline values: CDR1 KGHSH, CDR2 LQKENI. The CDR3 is CASSPRQDLLWNEQFF. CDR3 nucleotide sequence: TGTGCCAGCTCACCCCGTCAGGATCTCCTGTGGAATGAGCAGTTCTTC.

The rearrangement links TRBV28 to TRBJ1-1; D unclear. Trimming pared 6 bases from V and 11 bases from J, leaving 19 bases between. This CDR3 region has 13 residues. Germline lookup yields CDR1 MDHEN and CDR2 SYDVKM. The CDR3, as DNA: TGTGCCAGCAGCCTCCGGGCGTGGATGTCGGCTTTCTTT. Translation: CASSLRAWMSAFF.

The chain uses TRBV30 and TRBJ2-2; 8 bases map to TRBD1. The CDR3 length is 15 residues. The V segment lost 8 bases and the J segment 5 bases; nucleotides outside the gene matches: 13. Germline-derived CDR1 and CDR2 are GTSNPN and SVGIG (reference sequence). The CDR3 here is CALLSQGAFTGELFF. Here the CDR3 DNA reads TGTGCCCTTTTGAGTCAGGGGGCGTTTACCGGGGAGCTGTTTTTT.

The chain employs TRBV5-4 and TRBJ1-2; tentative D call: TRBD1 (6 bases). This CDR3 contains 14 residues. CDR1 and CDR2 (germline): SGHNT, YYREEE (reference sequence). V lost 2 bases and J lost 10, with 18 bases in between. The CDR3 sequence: CASSLQTGSEVYTF. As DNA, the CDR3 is TGTGCCAGCAGCTTACAGACAGGTTCGGAGGTCTACACCTTC.

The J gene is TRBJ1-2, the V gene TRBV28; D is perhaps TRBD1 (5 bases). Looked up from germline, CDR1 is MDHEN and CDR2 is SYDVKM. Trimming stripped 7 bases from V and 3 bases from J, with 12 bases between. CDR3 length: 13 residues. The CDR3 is CASTSQDYYGYTF. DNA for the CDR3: TGTGCCAGCACTTCACAGGATTACTATGGCTACACCTTC.

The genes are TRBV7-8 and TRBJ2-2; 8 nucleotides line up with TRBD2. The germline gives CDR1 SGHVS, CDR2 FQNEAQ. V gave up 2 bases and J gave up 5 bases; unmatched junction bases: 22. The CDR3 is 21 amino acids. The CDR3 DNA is TGTGCCAGCAGCTTAACGGGGATTTGGGACGGGAGGGCCTCGGGGACCGGGGAGCTGTTTTTT. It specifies CASSLTGIWDGRASGTGELFF. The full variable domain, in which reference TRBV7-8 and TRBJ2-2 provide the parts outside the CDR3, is GAGVSQSPRYKVAKRGQDVALRCDPISGHVSLFWYQQALGQGPEFLTYFQNEAQLDKSGLPSDRFFAERPEGSVSTLKIQRTQQEDSAVYLCASSLTGIWDGRASGTGELFFGEGSRLTVL.

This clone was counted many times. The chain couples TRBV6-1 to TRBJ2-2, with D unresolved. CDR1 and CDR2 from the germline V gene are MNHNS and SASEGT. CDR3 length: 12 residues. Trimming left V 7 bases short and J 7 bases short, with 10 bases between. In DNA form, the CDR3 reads TGTGCCAGCACTTTATCCTTCGGGGAGCTGTTTTTT. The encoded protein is CASTLSFGELFF.

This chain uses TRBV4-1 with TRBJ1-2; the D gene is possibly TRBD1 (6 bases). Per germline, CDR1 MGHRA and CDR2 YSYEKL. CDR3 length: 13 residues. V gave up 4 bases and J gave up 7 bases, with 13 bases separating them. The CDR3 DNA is TGCGCCAGCAGCCTTACACAGGGCTCTGGCTACACCTTC. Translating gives CASSLTQGSGYTF.

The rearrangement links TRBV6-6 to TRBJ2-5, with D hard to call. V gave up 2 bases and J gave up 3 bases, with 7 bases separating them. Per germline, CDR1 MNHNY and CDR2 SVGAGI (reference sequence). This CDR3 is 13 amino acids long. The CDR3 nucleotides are TGTGCCAGCAGTTACGCACGGGAAGAGACCCAGTACTTC. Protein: CASSYAREETQYF.

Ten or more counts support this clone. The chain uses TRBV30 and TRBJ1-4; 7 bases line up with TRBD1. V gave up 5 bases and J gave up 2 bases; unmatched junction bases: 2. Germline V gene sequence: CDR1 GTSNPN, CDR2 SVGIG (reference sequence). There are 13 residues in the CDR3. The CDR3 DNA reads TGTGCCTGGGCGACAGGGACTAATGAAAAACTGTTTTTT. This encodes CAWATGTNEKLFF.